This T cell receptor beta chain comes out of a study of fetal regulatory T cell absence and autoimmunity. Germline V gene lookup returns CDR1 SGHRS and CDR2 YFSETQ. Trimming left V 2 bases short and J 3 bases short, with 9 bases between. The CDR3 covers 13 residues. Study-wide findings and caveats: Some top pancreas TCR clones were over 95-fold enriched versus cord blood. Antigen-driven pancreatic autoimmunity before birth in IPEX was inferred from oligoclonal enrichment. TRB gene family usage was broadly similar in cord blood and pancreas.

The assay was run at survey level. Method: immunoSEQ multiplex PCR; TCRdb's copy keeps in-frame clones and lacks some. The sample comprises more than 90,000 clones, roughly 70% of which are singletons, and 2% rests with the top ten. This clone has only a few counts. The antigen is not known. The sequence came from a male donor with IPEX syndrome. This chain uses TRBV5-1 with TRBJ2-7; D unresolved. The sequenced sample was pancreas tissue. The CDR3: CASSLPSYYEQYF. In DNA, the CDR3 is TGCGCCAGCAGCTTACCCAGCTACTACGAGCAGTACTTC.